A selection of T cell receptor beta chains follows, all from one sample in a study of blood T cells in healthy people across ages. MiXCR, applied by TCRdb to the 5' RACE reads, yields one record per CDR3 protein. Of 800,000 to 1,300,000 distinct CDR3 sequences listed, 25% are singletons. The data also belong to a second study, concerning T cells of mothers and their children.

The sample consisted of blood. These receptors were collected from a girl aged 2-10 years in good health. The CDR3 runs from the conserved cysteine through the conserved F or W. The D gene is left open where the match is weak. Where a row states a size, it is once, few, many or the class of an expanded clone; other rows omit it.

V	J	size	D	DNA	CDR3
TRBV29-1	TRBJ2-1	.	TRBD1	TGCAGCGTTGAACCCAGGGACAGTTACAATGAGCAGTTCTTC	CSVEPRDSYNEQFF
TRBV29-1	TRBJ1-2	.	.	TGCAGTGTTCCGGGGGCGGATGGCTACACCTTC	CSVPGADGYTF
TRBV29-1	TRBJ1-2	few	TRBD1	TGCAGCGTTGAAGATTCGGGCAAGGGACAGGGGTATGGCTACACCTTC	CSVEDSGKGQGYGYTF
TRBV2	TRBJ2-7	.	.	TGTGCCAGCTCTGCAGGGAAATCCTACGAGCAGTACTTC	CASSAGKSYEQYF
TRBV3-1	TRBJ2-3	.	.	TGTGCCAGCAGCCAAGATTACAGGGGCGGGAGCCCAGATACGCAGTATTTT	CASSQDYRGGSPDTQYF
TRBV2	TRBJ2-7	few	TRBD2	TGTGCCAGCAGGGATAGCGGGAGATACGAGCAGTACTTC	CASRDSGRYEQYF
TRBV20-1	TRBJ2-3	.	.	TGCAGTGCTAGAGTGCCGAGCACAGATACGCAGTATTTT	CSARVPSTDTQYF
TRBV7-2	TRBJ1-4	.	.	TGTACCAGCAGCTTAGACGGCGCAACTAATGAAAAACTGTTTTTT	CTSSLDGATNEKLFF
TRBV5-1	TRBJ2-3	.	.	TGCGCCAGCAGCCCGAGGCGGACAAGCACAGATACGCAGTATTTT	CASSPRRTSTDTQYF
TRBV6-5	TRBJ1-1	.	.	TGTGCCAGCAGTTACTCGAGCTTCGGGGGGCCTAACACTGTAGCTTTCTTT	CASSYSSFGGPNTVAFF
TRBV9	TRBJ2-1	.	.	TGTGCCAGCAGCTCCTGGGTAGGGAATGAGCAGTTCTTC	CASSSWVGNEQFF
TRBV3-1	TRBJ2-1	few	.	TGTGCCAGCAGCCAAGAATCCCGGGAGCAGTTCTTC	CASSQESREQFF
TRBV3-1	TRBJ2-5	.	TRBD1	TGTGCCAGCAGCCACCTGGGACAGGGAGAAGAGGCCCAGTACTTC	CASSHLGQGEEAQYF
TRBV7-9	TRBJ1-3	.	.	TGTGCCAGTTCTCTCCTGGGAGACACCATATATTTT	CASSLLGDTIYF
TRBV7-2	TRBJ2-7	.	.	TGTGCCAGCAGCTTTTCTACTGGGGATACCTACGAGCAGTACTTC	CASSFSTGDTYEQYF
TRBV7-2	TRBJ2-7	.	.	TGTGCCAGCAGCTCGTTCGTGAGCTCCTACGAGCAGTACTTC	CASSSFVSSYEQYF
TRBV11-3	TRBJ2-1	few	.	TGTGCCAGCAGCTTAGTCGGGTCGAACCGTTACAATGAGCAGTTCTTC	CASSLVGSNRYNEQFF
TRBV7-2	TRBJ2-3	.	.	TGTGCCAGCAGCTTAGAGCGACTAAAGTATTTT	CASSLERLKYF
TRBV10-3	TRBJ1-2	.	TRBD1	TGTGCCATCAGTGAATATAGTGGGGACAGCTATGGCTACACCTTC	CAISEYSGDSYGYTF
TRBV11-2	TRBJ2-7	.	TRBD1	TGTGCCAGCAGCTTAAGCGCCAACAGGGGCCAAACCTACTACGAGCAGTACTTC	CASSLSANRGQTYYEQYF
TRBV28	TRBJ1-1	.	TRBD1	TGTGCCAGCAGGACGGACAGGGAAACTTTCTTT	CASRTDRETFF
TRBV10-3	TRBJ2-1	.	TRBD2	TGTGCCATCACAAGCGGGAGTAATATGAATGAGCAGTTCTTC	CAITSGSNMNEQFF
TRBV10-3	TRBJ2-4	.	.	TGTGCCATCAGTGGAGTCTCGGGCGGCAGGTTAGCCAAAAACATTCAGTACTTC	CAISGVSGGRLAKNIQYF
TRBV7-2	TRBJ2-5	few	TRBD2	TGTGCCAGCAGCATAACTAGCGGGGGGGCGGAGACCCAGTACTTC	CASSITSGGAETQYF
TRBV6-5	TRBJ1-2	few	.	TGTGCCAGCAGTTACTCGACACCCCAATCCCCCTATGGCTACACCTTC	CASSYSTPQSPYGYTF
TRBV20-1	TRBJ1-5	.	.	TGCAGTGCTATGAAGCCCAACAATCAGCCCCAGCATTTT	CSAMKPNNQPQHF
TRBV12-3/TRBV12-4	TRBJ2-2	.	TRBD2	TGTGCCAGCAGTCAAACTAGCGGGAGAAGCACCGGGGAGCTGTTTTTT	CASSQTSGRSTGELFF
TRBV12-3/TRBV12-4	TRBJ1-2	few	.	TGTGCCAGCAGTCGGGTCGACTTC	CASSRVDF
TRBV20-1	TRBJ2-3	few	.	TGCAGTGCCCAAACCTTACCGGGACCTGGAGATACGCAGTATTTT	CSAQTLPGPGDTQYF
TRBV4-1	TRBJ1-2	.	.	TGCGCCAGCAGCCTAGAAACATTAACTGATGGCTACACCTTC	CASSLETLTDGYTF
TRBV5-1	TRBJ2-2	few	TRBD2	TGCGCCAGCACCCCGCGCGGGGGGAACACCGGGGAGCTGTTTTTT	CASTPRGGNTGELFF
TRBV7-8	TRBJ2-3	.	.	TGTGCCAGCAGCTTAGGAGACCTGGACCACCCAGATACGCAGTATTTT	CASSLGDLDHPDTQYF
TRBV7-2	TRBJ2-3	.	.	TGTGCCAGCAGCTTTATGGGAGCGGGTAGCACAGATACGCAGTATTTT	CASSFMGAGSTDTQYF
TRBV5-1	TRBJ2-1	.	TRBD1	TGCGCCAGCAGCACGGACAGGGCCAATGAGCAGTTCTTC	CASSTDRANEQFF
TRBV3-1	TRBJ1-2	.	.	TGTGCCAGCAGCCAGGGAGGTCTCTATGGCTACACCTTC	CASSQGGLYGYTF
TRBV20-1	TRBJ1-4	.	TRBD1	TGCAGTGCTAGAGTTCAGGGGGCAGGGGAAAAACTGTTTTTT	CSARVQGAGEKLFF
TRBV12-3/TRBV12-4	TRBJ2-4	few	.	TGTGCCAGCAGTGGACAGAGTGGAAACATTCAGTACTTC	CASSGQSGNIQYF
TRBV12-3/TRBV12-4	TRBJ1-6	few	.	TGTGCCAGCAGTTTCGGGACTGAGGACCTCTTACCAAATTCACCCCTCCACTTT	CASSFGTEDLLPNSPLHF
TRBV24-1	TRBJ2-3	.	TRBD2	TGTGCCACCAGACTAGCGGGGTCAGATACGCAGTATTTT	CATRLAGSDTQYF
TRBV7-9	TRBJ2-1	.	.	TGTGCCAGCAGCTTAGAACCGGGTAGCGAGCAGTTCTTC	CASSLEPGSEQFF
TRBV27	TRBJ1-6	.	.	TGTGCCAGCAGTTTATTCGGGGACAATTCACCCCTCCACTTT	CASSLFGDNSPLHF
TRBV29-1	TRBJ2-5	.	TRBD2	TGCAGCGTTGAGAGCGGGGCCGACGAGACCCAGTACTTC	CSVESGADETQYF
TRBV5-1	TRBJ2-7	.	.	TGCGCCAGCAGCTGGACATCAACCCCCGGGACGGAACGCTACGAGCAGTACTTC	CASSWTSTPGTERYEQYF
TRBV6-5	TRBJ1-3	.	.	TGTGCCAGCAGTTACTCGAGGCAGGCATCAGGAAACACCATATATTTT	CASSYSRQASGNTIYF
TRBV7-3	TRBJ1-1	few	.	TGTGCCAGCAGCTTAGCCCCCGGGCCGGACACTGAAGCTTTCTTT	CASSLAPGPDTEAFF
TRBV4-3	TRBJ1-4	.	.	TGCGCCAGCAGCCAAGTCGTGTGGGGGACGGTTGCGGAAAAACTGTTTTTT	CASSQVVWGTVAEKLFF
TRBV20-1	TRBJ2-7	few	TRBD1	TGCAGTGCTACGGGACAGGGGATTCCCTACGAGCAGTACTTC	CSATGQGIPYEQYF
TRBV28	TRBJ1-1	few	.	TGTGCCAGCAGCCTTGTGTCGAGCACTGAAGCTTTCTTT	CASSLVSSTEAFF
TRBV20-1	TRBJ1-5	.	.	TGCAGTGCTAGAGACGGCCCGGATCAGCCCCAGCATTTT	CSARDGPDQPQHF
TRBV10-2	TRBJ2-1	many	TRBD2	TGCGCCAGCAGTCCCGGGACTAGCTCCTACAATGAGCAGTTCTTC	CASSPGTSSYNEQFF
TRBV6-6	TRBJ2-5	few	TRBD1	TGTGCCAGCAGTTATTCTAGACAGGGAGAAGAGACCCAGTACTTC	CASSYSRQGEETQYF
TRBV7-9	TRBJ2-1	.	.	TGTGCCAGCAGCTCAAGACTCCCCGAGAATGAGCAGTTCTTC	CASSSRLPENEQFF
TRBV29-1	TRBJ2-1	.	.	TGCAGCGTTGACACGGTTAGCGGCAACAATGAGCAGTTCTTC	CSVDTVSGNNEQFF
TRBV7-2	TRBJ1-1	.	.	TGTGCCAGCAGCTTCCTCGGTTTGAACACTGAAGCTTTCTTT	CASSFLGLNTEAFF
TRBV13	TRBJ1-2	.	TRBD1	TGTGCCAGCAGCTTAGAAGTTGGGACAGGGGAACGTGGCTACACCTTC	CASSLEVGTGERGYTF
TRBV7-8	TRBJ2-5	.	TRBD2	TGTGCCAGCAGCCCCTTGGGGGGGGAAGGAGAGACCCAGTACTTC	CASSPLGGEGETQYF
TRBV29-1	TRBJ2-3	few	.	TGCAGCGTTGTGACAGTCTCCCGCACAGATACGCAGTATTTT	CSVVTVSRTDTQYF
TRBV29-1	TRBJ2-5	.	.	TGCAGCGTGAGACCCGACAGGGAGGGAGCAGAAGAGACCCAGTACTTC	CSVRPDREGAEETQYF